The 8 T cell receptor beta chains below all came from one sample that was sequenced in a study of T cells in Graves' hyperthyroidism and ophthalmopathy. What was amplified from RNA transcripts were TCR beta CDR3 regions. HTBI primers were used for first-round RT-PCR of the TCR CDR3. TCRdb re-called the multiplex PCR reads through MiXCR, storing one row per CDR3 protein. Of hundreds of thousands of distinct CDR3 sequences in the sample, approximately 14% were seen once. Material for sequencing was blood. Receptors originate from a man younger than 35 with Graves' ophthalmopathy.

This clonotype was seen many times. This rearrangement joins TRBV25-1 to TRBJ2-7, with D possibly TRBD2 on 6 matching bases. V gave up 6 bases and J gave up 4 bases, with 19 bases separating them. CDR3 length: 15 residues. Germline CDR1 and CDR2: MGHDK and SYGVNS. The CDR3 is CASSRETHDFYEQYF. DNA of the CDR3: TGTGCCAGCAGCCGGGAGACACACGACTTTTACGAGCAGTACTTC.

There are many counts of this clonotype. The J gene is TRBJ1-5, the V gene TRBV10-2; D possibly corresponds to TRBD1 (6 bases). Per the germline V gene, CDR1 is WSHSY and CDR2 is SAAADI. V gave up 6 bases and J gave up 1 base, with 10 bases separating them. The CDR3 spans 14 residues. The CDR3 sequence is CASRGGASNQPQHF. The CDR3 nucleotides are TGCGCCAGCAGAGGGGGAGCGAGCAATCAGCCCCAGCATTTT.

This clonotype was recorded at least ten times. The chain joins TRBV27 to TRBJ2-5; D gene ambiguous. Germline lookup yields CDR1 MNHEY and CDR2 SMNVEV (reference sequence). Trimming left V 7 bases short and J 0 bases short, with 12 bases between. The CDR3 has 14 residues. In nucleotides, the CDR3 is TGTGCCAGCAACTCGTGGAGAGACCAAGAGACCCAGTACTTC. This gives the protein CASNSWRDQETQYF.

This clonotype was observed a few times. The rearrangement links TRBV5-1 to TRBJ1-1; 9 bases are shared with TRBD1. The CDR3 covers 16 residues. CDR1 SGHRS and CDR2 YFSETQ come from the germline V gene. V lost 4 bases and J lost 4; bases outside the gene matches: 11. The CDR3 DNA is TGCGCCAGCAGCACCAACAGGGGGCTGCGGTTCACTGAAGCTTTCTTT. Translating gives CASSTNRGLRFTEAFF.

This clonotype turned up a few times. This chain's CDR3 is CASSLGYRGPNGYTF. The CDR3 nucleotides are TGTGCCAGCAGCTTGGGGTACAGGGGACCGAATGGCTACACCTTC. This sequence joins TRBV13 and TRBJ1-2, with 7 bases aligning to TRBD1. With 3 bases clipped from V and 6 bases from J, the junction kept 10 bases outside the gene matches. The CDR3 consists of 15 residues. From germline, CDR1 is PRHDT and CDR2 FYEKMQ (reference sequence).

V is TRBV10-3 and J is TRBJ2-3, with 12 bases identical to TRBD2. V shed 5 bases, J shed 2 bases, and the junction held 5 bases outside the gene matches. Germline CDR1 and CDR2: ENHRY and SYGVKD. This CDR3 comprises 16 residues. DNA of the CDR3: TGTGCCATCAGTCGACTAGCGGGGGCCGACACAGATACGCAGTATTTT. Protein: CAISRLAGADTDTQYF.

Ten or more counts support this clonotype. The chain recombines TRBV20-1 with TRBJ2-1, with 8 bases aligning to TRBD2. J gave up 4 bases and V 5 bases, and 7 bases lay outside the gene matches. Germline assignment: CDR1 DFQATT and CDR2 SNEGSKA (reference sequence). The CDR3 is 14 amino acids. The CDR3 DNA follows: TGCAGTGCTGGACGGGGGGGGGGGTACAATGAGCAGTTCTTC. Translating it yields CSAGRGGGYNEQFF.

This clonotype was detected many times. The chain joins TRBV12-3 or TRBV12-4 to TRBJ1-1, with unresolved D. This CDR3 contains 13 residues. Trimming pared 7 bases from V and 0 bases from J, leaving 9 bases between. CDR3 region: CASKNLVNTEAFF. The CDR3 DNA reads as TGTGCCAGCAAAAACTTAGTGAACACTGAAGCTTTCTTT.